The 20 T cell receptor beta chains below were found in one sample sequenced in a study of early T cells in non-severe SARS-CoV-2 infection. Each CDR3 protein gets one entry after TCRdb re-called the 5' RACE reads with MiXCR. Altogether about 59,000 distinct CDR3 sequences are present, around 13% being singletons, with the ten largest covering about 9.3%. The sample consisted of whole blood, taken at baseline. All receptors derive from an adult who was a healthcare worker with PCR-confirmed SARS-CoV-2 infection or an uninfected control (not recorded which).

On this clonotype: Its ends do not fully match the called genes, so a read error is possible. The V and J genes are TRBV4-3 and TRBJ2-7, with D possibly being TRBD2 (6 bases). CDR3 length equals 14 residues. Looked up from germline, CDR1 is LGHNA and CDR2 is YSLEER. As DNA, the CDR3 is TGCGCCAGCAGCCCCGGGGGTCCCTCCCACGAGCAGTACTTC. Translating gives CASSPGGPSHEQYF.

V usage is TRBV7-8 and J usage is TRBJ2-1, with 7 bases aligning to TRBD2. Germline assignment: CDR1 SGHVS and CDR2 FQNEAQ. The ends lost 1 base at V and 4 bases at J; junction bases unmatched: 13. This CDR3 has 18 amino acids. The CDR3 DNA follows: TGTGCCAGCAGCTTAGGGGGGGGTCTCCTAGCGCAATACAATGAGCAGTTCTTC. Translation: CASSLGGGLLAQYNEQFF.

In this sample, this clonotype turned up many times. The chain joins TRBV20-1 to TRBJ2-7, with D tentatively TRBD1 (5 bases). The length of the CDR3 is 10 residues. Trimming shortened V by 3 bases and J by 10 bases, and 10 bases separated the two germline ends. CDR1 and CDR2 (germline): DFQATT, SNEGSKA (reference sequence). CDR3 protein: CSARDTGQYF. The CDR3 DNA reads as TGCAGTGCTAGGGACACTGGACAGTACTTC.

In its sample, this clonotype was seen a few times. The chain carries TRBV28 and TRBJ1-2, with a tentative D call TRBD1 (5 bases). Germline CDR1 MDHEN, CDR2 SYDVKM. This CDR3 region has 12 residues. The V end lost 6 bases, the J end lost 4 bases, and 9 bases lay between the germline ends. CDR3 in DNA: TGTGCCAGCAGCAGGGTCGGCTATGGCTACACCTTC. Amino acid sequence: CASSRVGYGYTF.

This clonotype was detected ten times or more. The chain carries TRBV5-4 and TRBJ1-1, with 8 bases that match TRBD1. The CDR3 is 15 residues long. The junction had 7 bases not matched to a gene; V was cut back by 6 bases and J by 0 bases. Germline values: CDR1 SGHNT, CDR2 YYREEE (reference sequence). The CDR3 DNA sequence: TGTGCCAGCACCCGGCAGGGGGCTATGAACACTGAAGCTTTCTTT. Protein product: CASTRQGAMNTEAFF.

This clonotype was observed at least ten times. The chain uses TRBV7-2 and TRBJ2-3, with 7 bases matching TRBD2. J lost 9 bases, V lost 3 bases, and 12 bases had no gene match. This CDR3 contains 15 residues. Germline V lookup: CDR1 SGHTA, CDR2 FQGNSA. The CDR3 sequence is CASSLPGGPQVTQYF. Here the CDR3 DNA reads TGTGCCAGCAGCTTGCCGGGAGGCCCTCAGGTGACGCAGTATTTT. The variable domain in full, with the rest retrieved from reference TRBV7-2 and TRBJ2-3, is GAGVSQSPSNKVTEKGKDVELRCDPISGHTALYWYRQSLGQGLEFLIYFQGNSAPDKSGLPSDRFSAERTGGSVSTLTIQRTQQEDSAVYLCASSLPGGPQVTQYFGPGTRLTVL.

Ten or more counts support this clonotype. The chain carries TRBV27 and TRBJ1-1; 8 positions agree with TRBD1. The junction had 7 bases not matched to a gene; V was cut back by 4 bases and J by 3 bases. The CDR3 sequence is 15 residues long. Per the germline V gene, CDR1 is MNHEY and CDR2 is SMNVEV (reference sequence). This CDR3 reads CASSSWTGFDTEAFF. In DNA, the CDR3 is TGTGCCAGCAGTTCCTGGACAGGGTTCGACACTGAAGCTTTCTTT.

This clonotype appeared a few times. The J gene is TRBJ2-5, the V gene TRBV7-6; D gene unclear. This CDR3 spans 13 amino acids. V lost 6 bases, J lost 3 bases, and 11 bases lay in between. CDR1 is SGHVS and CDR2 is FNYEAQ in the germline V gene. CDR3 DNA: TGTGCCAGCAGACAAAAAAACGAAGAGACCCAGTACTTC. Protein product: CASRQKNEETQYF.

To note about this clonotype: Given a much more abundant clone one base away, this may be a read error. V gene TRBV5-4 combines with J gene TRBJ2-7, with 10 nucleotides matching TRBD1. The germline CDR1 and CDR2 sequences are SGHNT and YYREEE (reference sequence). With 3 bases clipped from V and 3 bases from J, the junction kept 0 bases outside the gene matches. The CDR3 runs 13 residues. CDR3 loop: CASSWDRGYEQYF. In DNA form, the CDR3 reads TGTGCCAGCAGCTGGGACAGGGGCTACGAGCAGTACTTC.

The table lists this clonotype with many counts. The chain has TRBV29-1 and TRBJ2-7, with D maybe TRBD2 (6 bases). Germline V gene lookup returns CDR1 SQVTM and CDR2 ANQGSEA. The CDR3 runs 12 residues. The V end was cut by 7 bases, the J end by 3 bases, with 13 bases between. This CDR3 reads CSARDSYYEQYF. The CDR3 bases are TGCAGCGCGCGGGACTCTTACTACGAGCAGTACTTC.

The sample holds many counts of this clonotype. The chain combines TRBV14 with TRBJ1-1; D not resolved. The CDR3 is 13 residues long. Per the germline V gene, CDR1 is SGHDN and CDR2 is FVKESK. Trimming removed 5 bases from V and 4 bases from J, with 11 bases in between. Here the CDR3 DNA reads TGTGCCAGCAGCAACAATTGGGGCACTGAAGCTTTCTTT. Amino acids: CASSNNWGTEAFF.

In DNA form, the CDR3 reads TGTGCCAGCAGCCCCCGGCAGGCTAATTCACCCCTCCACTTT. Protein sequence: CASSPRQANSPLHF. V usage is TRBV27 and J usage is TRBJ1-6; D unclear. Germline CDR1 and CDR2: MNHEY and SMNVEV (reference sequence). This CDR3 has 14 residues. V lost 6 bases, J lost 6 bases, and 12 bases lay in between.

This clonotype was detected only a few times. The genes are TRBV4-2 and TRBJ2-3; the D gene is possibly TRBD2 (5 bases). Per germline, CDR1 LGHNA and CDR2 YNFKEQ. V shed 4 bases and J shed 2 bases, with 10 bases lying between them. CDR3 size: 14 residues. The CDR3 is CASSLLVITDTQYF. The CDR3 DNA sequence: TGTGCCAGCAGCCTACTAGTTATCACAGATACGCAGTATTTT.

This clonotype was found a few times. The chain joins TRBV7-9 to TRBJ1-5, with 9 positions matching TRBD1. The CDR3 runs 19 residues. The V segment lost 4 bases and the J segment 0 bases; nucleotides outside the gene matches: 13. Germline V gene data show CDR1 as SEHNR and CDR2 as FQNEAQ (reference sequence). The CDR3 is CASSWAWDRVIYSNQPQHF. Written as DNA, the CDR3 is TGTGCCAGCAGCTGGGCGTGGGACAGGGTAATTTATAGCAATCAGCCCCAGCATTTT.

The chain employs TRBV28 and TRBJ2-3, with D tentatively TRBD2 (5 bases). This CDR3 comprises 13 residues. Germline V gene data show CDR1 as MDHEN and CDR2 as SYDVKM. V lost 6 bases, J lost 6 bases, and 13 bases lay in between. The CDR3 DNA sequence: TGTGCCAGCAGCCCCCGGGGTATCGATACGCAGTATTTT. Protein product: CASSPRGIDTQYF.

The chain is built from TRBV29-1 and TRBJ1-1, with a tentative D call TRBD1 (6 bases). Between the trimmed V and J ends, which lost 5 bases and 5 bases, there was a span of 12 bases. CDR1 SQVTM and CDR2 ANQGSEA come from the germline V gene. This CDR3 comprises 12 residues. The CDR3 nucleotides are TGCAGCGTTACAGGGAGGGGAACTGAAGCTTTCTTT. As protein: CSVTGRGTEAFF.

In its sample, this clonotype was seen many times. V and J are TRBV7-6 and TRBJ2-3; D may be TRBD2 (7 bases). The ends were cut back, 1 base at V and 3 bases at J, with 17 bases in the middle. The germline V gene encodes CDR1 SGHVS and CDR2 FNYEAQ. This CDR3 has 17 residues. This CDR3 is CASSLVWAGGATDTQYF. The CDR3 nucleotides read TGTGCCAGCAGCTTAGTTTGGGCTGGGGGGGCAACAGATACGCAGTATTTT.

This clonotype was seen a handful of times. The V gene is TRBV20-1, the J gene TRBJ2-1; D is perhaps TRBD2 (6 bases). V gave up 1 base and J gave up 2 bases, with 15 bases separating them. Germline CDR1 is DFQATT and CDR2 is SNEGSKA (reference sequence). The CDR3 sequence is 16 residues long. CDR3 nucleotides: TGCAGTGCTAGAGTGGGTAGCGGCAACCCCTACAATGAGCAGTTCTTC. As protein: CSARVGSGNPYNEQFF.

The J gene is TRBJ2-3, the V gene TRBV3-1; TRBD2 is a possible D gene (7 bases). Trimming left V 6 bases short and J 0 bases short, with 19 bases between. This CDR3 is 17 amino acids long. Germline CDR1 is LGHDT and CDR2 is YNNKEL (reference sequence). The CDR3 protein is CASSPGTGGWSTDTQYF. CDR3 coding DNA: TGTGCCAGCAGTCCCGGGACGGGGGGCTGGAGCACAGATACGCAGTATTTT.

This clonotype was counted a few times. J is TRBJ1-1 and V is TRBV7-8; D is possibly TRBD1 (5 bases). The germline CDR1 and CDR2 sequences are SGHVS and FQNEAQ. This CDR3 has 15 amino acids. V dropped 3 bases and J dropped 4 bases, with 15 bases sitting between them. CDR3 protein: CASSFSGLRGTEAFF. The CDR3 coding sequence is TGTGCCAGCAGCTTTTCGGGGCTGAGGGGCACTGAAGCTTTCTTT.